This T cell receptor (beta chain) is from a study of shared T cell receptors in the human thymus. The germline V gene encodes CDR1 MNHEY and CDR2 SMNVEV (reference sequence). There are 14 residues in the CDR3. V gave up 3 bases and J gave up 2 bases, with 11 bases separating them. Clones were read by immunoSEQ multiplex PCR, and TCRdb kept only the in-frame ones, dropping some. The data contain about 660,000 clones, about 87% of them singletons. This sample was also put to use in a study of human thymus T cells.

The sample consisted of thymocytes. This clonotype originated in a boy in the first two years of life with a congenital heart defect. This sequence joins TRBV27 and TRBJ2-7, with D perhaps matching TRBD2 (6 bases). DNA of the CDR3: TGTGCCAGCAGTTTCTCGCGGGGAGCCTACGAGCAGTACTTC. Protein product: CASSFSRGAYEQYF.